These 17 T cell receptor beta chains were all obtained from the same sample, sequenced in a study of graft-versus-host responses after intestinal transplantation. Some clones are missing from TCRdb's copy, which holds only in-frame ones; the method was immunoSEQ multiplex PCR. The data show some 39,000 clones, approximately 95% seen once. The sample consisted of PBMCs, taken nearly 750 days after intestinal transplantation. Receptors originate from a human patient who received an intestinal transplant, so some T cells may come from the graft donor.

DNA of the CDR3: TGTGCCAGCAGCGCGCGTCGGACAGGGCATGGCAATGAGCAGTTCTTC. Translation: CASSARRTGHGNEQFF. The genes are TRBV21-1 and TRBJ2-1; the table's D call of TRBD1 was not tested on the DNA. TRBV21-1 is a recognized pseudogene. The CDR3 contains 16 residues.

V gene TRBV5-5 combines with J gene TRBJ1-2; 10 bases map to TRBD1. Germline assignment: CDR1 SGHKS and CDR2 YYEKEE (reference sequence). The length of the CDR3 is 15 residues. The ends lost 4 bases at V and 4 bases at J; junction bases unmatched: 7. CDR3 in amino acids: CASSRQGAKGYGYTF. The CDR3 coding sequence is TGTGCCAGCAGCAGACAGGGGGCAAAGGGCTATGGCTACACCTTC.

This chain joins TRBV7-2 and TRBJ2-2; 8 bases are shared with TRBD2. V lost 3 bases and J lost 2; bases outside the gene matches: 11. The CDR3 totals 18 residues. CDR1 and CDR2 (germline): SGHTA, FQGNSA. The CDR3 sequence is CASSFPGSGIGNTGELFF. Written as DNA, the CDR3 is TGTGCCAGCAGCTTCCCTGGTAGCGGGATCGGTAACACCGGGGAGCTGTTTTTT.

The chain links TRBV7-6 to TRBJ1-6; D ambiguous. The CDR3 has 16 amino acids. Germline V gene lookup returns CDR1 SGHVS and CDR2 FNYEAQ. Deletions cut 8 bases from V and 6 bases from J, with 20 bases between. CDR3 bases: TGTGCCAGCTCACTCAATACCCGGGAATTTAATTCACCCCTCCACTTT. This encodes CASSLNTREFNSPLHF.

V usage is TRBV6-6 and J usage is TRBJ1-6; D gene uncertain. The germline V gene has CDR1 MNHNY and CDR2 SVGAGI (reference sequence). The ends were cut back, 6 bases at V and 6 bases at J, with 15 bases in the middle. The CDR3 sequence is 15 residues long. For the CDR3, the DNA is TGTGCCAGCAGCCCAATTGGACGGAGTAATTCACCCCTCCACTTT. Protein product: CASSPIGRSNSPLHF.

The chain combines TRBV21-1 with TRBJ1-5; the D call of TRBD1 is as the table states it, not checked on the DNA. TRBV21-1 is a pseudogene segment. This CDR3 contains 21 residues. The CDR3 region is CASSKAKVEKDAWASNQPQHF. DNA for the CDR3: TGTGCCAGCAGCAAAGCGAAGGTAGAGAAGGATGCGTGGGCAAGCAATCAGCCCCAGCATTTT.

The chain carries TRBV19 and TRBJ2-1; D may be TRBD2 (5 bases). Trimming removed 5 bases at V and 5 bases at J, with 10 bases between. Germline CDR1 reads LNHDA; CDR2 reads SQIVND (reference sequence). This CDR3 is built from 13 residues. The CDR3 DNA reads TGTGCCAGTAGTCGCCTTAGCGACAATGAGCAGTTCTTC. Translating it yields CASSRLSDNEQFF. Combining the CDR3 with reference TRBV19 and TRBJ2-1 gives the whole variable domain DGGITQSPKYLFRKEGQNVTLSCEQNLNHDAMYWYRQDPGQGLRLIYYSQIVNDFQKGDIAEGYSVSREKKESFPLTVTSAQKNPTAFYLCASSRLSDNEQFFGPGTRLTVL.

The CDR3 region has the DNA TGTGCCAGCAGTGAAGGAAGGAACGAGCAGTTCTTC. As protein: CASSEGRNEQFF. This sequence joins TRBV25-1 and TRBJ2-1; D remains unclear. CDR3 length: 12 amino acids. Germline V lookup: CDR1 MGHDK, CDR2 SYGVNS. With 2 bases removed from V and 10 bases from J, the gap between germline ends came to 9 bases.

The V gene is TRBV6-4, the J gene TRBJ1-1, with no clear D. The CDR3 has 13 residues. The V end lost 4 bases, the J end lost 1 base, and 7 bases lay between the germline ends. CDR1 MRHNA and CDR2 SNTAGT come from the germline V gene. As DNA, the CDR3 is TGTGCCAGCAGTGCGACTGGGAACACTGAAGCTTTCTTT. Its translation is CASSATGNTEAFF.

This sequence joins TRBV4-1 and TRBJ2-1, with 9 bases matching TRBD2. The CDR3 runs to 17 residues. Germline V gene data show CDR1 as MGHRA and CDR2 as YSYEKL. The V gene end was trimmed by 4 bases and the J gene end by 3 bases; junction bases not matched to a gene: 10. The CDR3 DNA reads as TGCGCCAGCAGCCCAATATATAGCGGGGGAAACTACAATGAGCAGTTCTTC. Translation: CASSPIYSGGNYNEQFF.

V and J are TRBV10-1 and TRBJ2-2, with TRBD2 as a possible D gene (5 bases). The CDR3 has 13 amino acids. The germline gives CDR1 WNHNN, CDR2 SYGVQD (reference sequence). Trimming left V 2 bases short and J 8 bases short, with 9 bases between. For the CDR3, the DNA is TGCGCCAGCAGTGAGACACTAGGGGGGGAGCTGTTTTTT. Residues: CASSETLGGELFF.

This sequence joins TRBV27 and TRBJ2-3; D is unresolved. CDR1 is MNHEY and CDR2 is SMNVEV in the germline V gene (reference sequence). V shed 2 bases and J shed 1 base, with 4 bases lying between them. This CDR3 is built from 13 residues. CDR3 loop: CASSLGRTDTQYF. As DNA, the CDR3 is TGTGCCAGCAGTTTAGGCCGCACAGATACGCAGTATTTT.

This chain joins TRBV5-1 and TRBJ2-5; TRBD1 might be the D (5 bases). The germline V gene encodes CDR1 SGHRS and CDR2 YFSETQ. V shed 0 bases and J shed 0 bases, with 9 bases lying between them. The CDR3 contains 15 residues. CDR3: CASSLAPGYQETQYF. As DNA, the CDR3 is TGCGCCAGCAGCTTGGCCCCAGGGTACCAAGAGACCCAGTACTTC.

The V gene is TRBV6-4, the J gene TRBJ1-2, with D possibly TRBD1 on 6 matching bases. The V and J ends lost 5 bases and 2 bases respectively, with 12 bases between them. CDR3 length equals 14 residues. Per germline, CDR1 MRHNA and CDR2 SNTAGT. The CDR3 DNA reads TGTGCCAGCAGTTCCCAAGGACAGAACTATGGCTACACCTTC. Translation: CASSSQGQNYGYTF.

A note on this clone: A junction boundary mismatches the germline segment, possibly from a read error. The chain couples TRBV7-2 to TRBJ2-1; 8 bases are a match to TRBD2. The length of the CDR3 is 16 residues. Germline lookup yields CDR1 SGHTA and CDR2 FQGNSA. The CDR3 DNA follows: TGTGCCAGCACCTTACTAGCGGTGAGACCCTACAATGAGCAGTTCTTC. Residues: CASTLLAVRPYNEQFF.

The chain couples TRBV7-9 to TRBJ1-4; no reliable D call. Germline-derived CDR1 and CDR2 are SEHNR and FQNEAQ (reference sequence). V was clipped by 2 bases and J by 7 bases, with 2 bases between them. The CDR3 loop spans 11 amino acids. Here the CDR3 reads CASSLSEKLFF. For the CDR3, the DNA is TGTGCCAGCAGCTTAAGTGAAAAACTGTTTTTT.

This CDR3 reads CASSPTDSAGAFF. The CDR3 nucleotides read TGCGCCAGCAGTCCGACCGATTCCGCGGGGGCTTTCTTT. The gene calls are TRBV5-1 and TRBJ1-1; unclear D gene. The CDR3 covers 13 residues. The germline V gene encodes CDR1 SGHRS and CDR2 YFSETQ. V was trimmed by 5 bases and J by 11 bases, leaving 19 bases between them.